The 18 T cell receptor beta chains listed next were all sequenced from one sample in a study of Graves' ophthalmopathy and Graves' hyperthyroidism. Amplification targeted the TCR beta CDR3 regions, with RNA transcripts as the source material. Amplification began with first-round RT-PCR using HTBI primers, then second-round multiplex PCR was performed. TCRdb fed the multiplex PCR reads into MiXCR, producing one record per CDR3 protein. The data hold roughly 600,000 distinct CDR3 sequences, with approximately 35% observed a single time. The material sequenced was peripheral blood or thyroid tissue (not recorded which). The receptors here all came from an adult man with Graves' hyperthyroidism.

Notes on this clonotype: This may come from a read error, since a much larger clone is one base off. The chain links TRBV10-2 to TRBJ2-3; 11 positions agree with TRBD1. Trimming at V came to 10 bases and at J to 8 bases, leaving 8 bases not matched to a gene. The CDR3 runs 13 residues. Germline assignment: CDR1 WSHSY and CDR2 SAAADI. The CDR3 DNA reads as TGCGCCACGGGACAGGGGGGAGGAGGTACGCAGTATTTT. Its protein is CATGQGGGGTQYF.

This chain joins TRBV29-1 and TRBJ2-7; 10 nucleotides match TRBD2. The CDR3 has 12 residues. CDR1 SQVTM and CDR2 ANQGSEA come from the germline V gene. V was clipped by 5 bases and J by 4 bases; unmatched bases: 2. As DNA, the CDR3 is TGCAGCGTTCCTAGCGGGGGATACGAGCAGTACTTC. It is translated as CSVPSGGYEQYF.

The chain couples TRBV7-8 to TRBJ1-1; 10 nucleotides align to TRBD1. Trimming cost V 8 bases and J 4 bases; bases outside gene matches: 10. The CDR3 sequence is 15 residues long. The germline V gene has CDR1 SGHVS and CDR2 FQNEAQ. CDR3 sequence (DNA): TGTGCCAGCTCACCAAGACAGGGGGCGATCACTGAAGCTTTCTTT. As protein: CASSPRQGAITEAFF.

The chain couples TRBV27 to TRBJ1-2; D remains unclear. In germline, CDR1 is MNHEY, CDR2 SMNVEV (reference sequence). The CDR3 is made up of 14 amino acids. V was pared by 6 bases and J by 6 bases, with 17 bases between. The CDR3 sequence is CASRTNSGTDGYTF. For the CDR3, the DNA is TGTGCCAGCAGGACCAATTCGGGCACGGATGGCTACACCTTC.

This clonotype was counted once. V gene TRBV9 combines with J gene TRBJ1-6; 9 bases fit TRBD1. The CDR3 length is 15 residues. Germline V gene lookup returns CDR1 SGDLS and CDR2 YYNGEE. J lost 9 bases, V lost 6 bases, and 10 bases had no gene match. The CDR3 here is CASTPGTGSGSPLHF. The CDR3 DNA sequence: TGTGCCAGCACCCCGGGGACAGGGTCGGGTTCACCCCTCCACTTT.

The chain is built from TRBV19 and TRBJ1-1; a possible D gene is TRBD1 (5 bases). CDR1 is LNHDA and CDR2 is SQIVND in the germline V gene (reference sequence). Trimming removed 3 bases at V and 8 bases at J, with 19 bases between. The CDR3 is 15 amino acids. The CDR3 protein is CASSIDGQGALEAFF. The DNA of the CDR3 is TGTGCCAGTAGTATCGACGGCCAGGGAGCCTTAGAAGCTTTCTTT.

Concerning this clonotype: Its ends do not fully match the called genes, so a read error is possible. The chain uses TRBV7-9 and TRBJ2-1; 8 nucleotides match TRBD2. From germline, CDR1 is SEHNR and CDR2 FQNEAQ (reference sequence). The length of the CDR3 is 16 residues. CDR3 region: CASSVGGSGRYYEQFF. The CDR3 nucleotides are TGCGCCAGCAGCGTCGGGGGGAGCGGGAGATACTATGAGCAGTTCTTC.

This clonotype was recorded a few times. The rearrangement uses TRBV20-1 and TRBJ2-7; 12 bases match TRBD2. Germline V gives CDR1 DFQATT, CDR2 SNEGSKA (reference sequence). V lost 3 bases, J lost 2 bases, and 17 bases stayed unmatched. This CDR3 is built from 19 residues. CDR3 in amino acids: CSARDSGRGLAGGTYEQYF. CDR3 nucleotides: TGCAGTGCTAGGGATTCTGGAAGGGGGCTAGCGGGGGGGACCTACGAGCAGTACTTC.

This clonotype was picked up many times. The genes are TRBV20-1 and TRBJ1-5; D is possibly TRBD1 (5 bases). CDR3 length: 13 amino acids. The ends were cut back, 0 bases at V and 6 bases at J, with 9 bases in the middle. Germline assignment: CDR1 DFQATT and CDR2 SNEGSKA (reference sequence). The DNA of the CDR3 is TGCAGTGCTAGAGATCAAAGGGGTCAGCCCCAGCATTTT. Translated, it gives CSARDQRGQPQHF.

This clonotype was counted many times. The V and J genes are TRBV7-9 and TRBJ1-2, with TRBD1 matching over 10 bases. Germline V gene sequence: CDR1 SEHNR, CDR2 FQNEAQ (reference sequence). V was clipped by 0 bases and J by 6 bases; unmatched bases: 7. The CDR3 spans 16 residues. In DNA, the CDR3 is TGTGCCAGCAGCTTAGCTGGGACAGGGGAGGTCGATGGCTACACCTTC. Protein product: CASSLAGTGEVDGYTF.

This clonotype has ten or more counts. The chain uses TRBV20-1 and TRBJ2-5, with 11 bases matching TRBD2. Unmatched junction bases numbered 2, after V lost 1 base and J lost 4 bases. The CDR3 runs to 14 residues. Germline V gene lookup returns CDR1 DFQATT and CDR2 SNEGSKA (reference sequence). DNA of the CDR3: TGCAGTGCTAGAGCCGGGACTAGCGGAGAGACCCAGTACTTC. Its translation is CSARAGTSGETQYF.

The chain joins TRBV3-1 to TRBJ1-3; D is unclear. The CDR3 sequence is 14 residues long. Deletions cut 5 bases from V and 3 bases from J, with 11 bases between. Looked up from germline, CDR1 is LGHDT and CDR2 is YNNKEL (reference sequence). CDR3 coding DNA: TGTGCCAGCAGCGCGATGGGTGTTGGAAACACCATATATTTT. This encodes CASSAMGVGNTIYF.

In nucleotides, the CDR3 is TGCAGTGCTAGTCAGGGGGTGCTTGAGCAGTTCTTC. Protein sequence: CSASQGVLEQFF. The rearrangement links TRBV20-1 to TRBJ2-1, with TRBD1 matching 7 bases. V shed 3 bases, J shed 9 bases, and the junction held 5 bases outside the gene matches. Per germline, CDR1 DFQATT and CDR2 SNEGSKA (reference sequence). This CDR3 has 12 amino acids.

The sample holds many counts of this clonotype. The rearrangement joins TRBV4-1 to TRBJ2-7; unclear D gene. Between the trimmed V and J ends, which lost 2 bases and 4 bases, there was a span of 6 bases. In germline, CDR1 is MGHRA, CDR2 YSYEKL. The CDR3 spans 12 residues. CDR3 nucleotide sequence: TGCGCCAGCAGCCAAATAGGGTACGAGCAGTACTTC. This sequence encodes CASSQIGYEQYF.

This clonotype is a singleton in its sample. Since no conserved phenylalanine or tryptophan closes the CDR3, a read error is the likely cause. The chain links TRBV28 to TRBJ1-1, with D maybe TRBD1 (6 bases). V shed 4 bases and J shed 3 bases, with 24 bases lying between them. The CDR3 contains 18 residues. Germline CDR1 reads MDHEN; CDR2 reads SYDVKM. CDR3 sequence (DNA): TGTGCCAGCAGTTGGATAAGTCTGAGGCAGCGGGGGCACACTGAAGCTTTCCTT. Its translation: CASSWISLRQRGHTEAFL.

This clonotype was observed at least ten times. This sequence joins TRBV20-1 and TRBJ2-7, with 10 bases matching TRBD1. Germline trimming cut 4 bases from V and 3 bases from J; bases unmatched to any gene: 12. The CDR3 sequence is 16 residues long. Germline V CDR1 and CDR2: DFQATT, SNEGSKA (reference sequence). CDR3 region: CSAIGTGAIRGYEQYF. The CDR3 DNA sequence: TGCAGTGCTATAGGGACAGGGGCTATACGCGGCTACGAGCAGTACTTC.

The rearrangement links TRBV29-1 to TRBJ2-7; D may be TRBD1 (6 bases). The CDR3 is 14 amino acids. Trimming left V 1 base short and J 6 bases short, with 16 bases between. Germline CDR1 and CDR2: SQVTM and ANQGSEA. For the CDR3, the DNA is TGCAGCGTTGAAGCCAGCAGCGCAGGGGCCGAGCAGTACTTC. Translating gives CSVEASSAGAEQYF.

In its sample, this clonotype was seen many times. The chain carries TRBV7-8 and TRBJ1-6, with D tentatively TRBD1 (6 bases). The CDR3 covers 15 residues. Germline V gives CDR1 SGHVS, CDR2 FQNEAQ. Trimming cost V 5 bases and J 10 bases, with 18 bases left between them. CDR3 bases: TGTGCCAGCAGCCCCGCGGGACATTTAAACTCACCCCTCCACTTT. Protein sequence: CASSPAGHLNSPLHF.